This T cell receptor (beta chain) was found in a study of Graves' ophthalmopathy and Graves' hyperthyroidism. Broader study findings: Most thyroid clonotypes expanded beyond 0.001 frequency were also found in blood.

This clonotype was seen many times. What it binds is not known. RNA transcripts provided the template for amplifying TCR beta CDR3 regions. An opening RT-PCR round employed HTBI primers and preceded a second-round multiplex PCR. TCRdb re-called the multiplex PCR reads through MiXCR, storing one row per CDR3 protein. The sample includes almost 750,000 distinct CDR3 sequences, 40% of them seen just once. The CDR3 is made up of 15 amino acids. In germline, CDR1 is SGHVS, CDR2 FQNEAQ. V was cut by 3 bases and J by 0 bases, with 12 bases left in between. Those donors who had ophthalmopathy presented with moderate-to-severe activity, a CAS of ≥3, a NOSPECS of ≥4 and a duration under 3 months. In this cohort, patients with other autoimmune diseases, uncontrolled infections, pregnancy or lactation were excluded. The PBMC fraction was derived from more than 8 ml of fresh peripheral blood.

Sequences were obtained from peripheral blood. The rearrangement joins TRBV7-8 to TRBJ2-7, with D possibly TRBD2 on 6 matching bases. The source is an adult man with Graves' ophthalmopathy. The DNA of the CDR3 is TGTGCCAGCAGCTTGGAGGGGAGCCGCTCCTACGAGCAGTACTTC. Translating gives CASSLEGSRSYEQYF.